This T cell receptor beta chain was recovered during a study of T cell repertoires in cytomegalovirus infection. For the study at large: Evidence of both CMV infection and a matching HLA type came from public TCR beta signatures. Findings of the study overall: The response measured ex vivo was dominated by TCR beta clonotypes (HLA-C-restricted and CMV-specific). Totalled public TCR beta family frequency picked out people who carried CMV plus the relevant HLA.

Germline loops: CDR1 SGHTA, CDR2 FQGNSA. V lost 6 bases, J lost 1 base, and 6 bases lay in between. The CDR3 runs to 12 residues. From the reads, TCRdb called clonotypes with MiXCR, one entry per CDR3 protein. The table shows roughly 130,000 distinct CDR3 sequences, with 20% to 30% occurring only once. This clonotype was observed many times. Its antigen is not identified. The receptor was derived from a human donor in good health (CMV status not recorded). Some clones in this sample may be carry-over from other donors' samples. Sequences were obtained from PBMCs, sequenced either directly or after in vitro stimulation (not recorded which). This rearrangement joins TRBV7-2 to TRBJ1-1, with D uncertain. CDR3 loop: CASSRGNTEAFF. DNA of the CDR3: TGTGCCAGCAGTCGAGGGAACACTGAAGCTTTCTTT.